This T cell receptor (beta chain) stems from a study of blood T cells in healthy people across ages. This clonotype was seen more than once but under ten times. Primers used in a second PCR of about 7 to 12 cycles were a sample-barcoded 5' primer and a J-beta primer mix. TCRdb analysed the 5' RACE reads with MiXCR anew, one entry per CDR3 protein. The table includes fewer than 950,000 distinct CDR3 sequences, around 36% detected once. Per germline, CDR1 LGHDT and CDR2 YNNKEL (reference sequence). With 3 bases clipped from V and 8 bases from J, the junction kept 12 bases outside the gene matches. The length of the CDR3 is 16 residues.

The TCR was taken from a man between 18 and 29 years old in good health. The V and J genes are TRBV3-1 and TRBJ1-2, with 10 nucleotides matching TRBD1. The sequencing sample was made of blood. DNA for the CDR3: TGTGCCAGCAGCCAGTATGACAGGGGGCTAGGAGGAGGCTACACCTTC. It specifies CASSQYDRGLGGGYTF.